Below are 8 T cell receptor beta chains sequenced from a single sample in a study of cytomegalovirus exposure and HLA in healthy donors. Primers for the PCR totalled 60 Vbeta and 13 Jbeta. Sequencing was performed with immunoSEQ multiplex PCR; in TCRdb, only in-frame clones are kept and a portion is missing. Of over 150,000 clones detected, 75% to 90% appear once; the ten largest clones hold approximately 2%. Material for sequencing was PBMCs. These receptors originate from a woman aged 18-29 years in good health and CMV-seronegative.

This sequence joins TRBV9 and TRBJ2-2; TRBD2 matches at 8 bases. The CDR3 extends over 16 amino acids. V gave up 6 bases and J gave up 4 bases; unmatched junction bases: 11. Germline V gene lookup returns CDR1 SGDLS and CDR2 YYNGEE. CDR3 in DNA: TGTGCCAGCAACGCCCCGGGAGGGTTAAGCACCGGGGAGCTGTTTTTT. Translation gives CASNAPGGLSTGELFF.

CDR3 protein: CSAVTEVAPYNEQFF. CDR3 bases: TGCAGCGCGGTGACTGAAGTCGCGCCCTACAATGAGCAGTTCTTC. The chain is built from TRBV29-1 and TRBJ2-1; D ambiguous. The CDR3 has 15 amino acids. Looked up from germline, CDR1 is SQVTM and CDR2 is ANQGSEA. Trimming left V 7 bases short and J 2 bases short, with 18 bases between.

The gene calls are TRBV5-1 and TRBJ1-2, with 9 bases identical to TRBD1. The CDR3 length is 15 residues. Trimming removed 2 bases from V and 5 bases from J; junction bases left unmatched: 7. Looked up from germline, CDR1 is SGHRS and CDR2 is YFSETQ. CDR3 DNA: TGCGCCAGCAGCTTATTGGTGGGACAGGGATATGGCTACACCTTC. This encodes CASSLLVGQGYGYTF.

The chain links TRBV27 to TRBJ2-7, with D hard to call. The CDR3 spans 14 residues. Germline V gene lookup returns CDR1 MNHEY and CDR2 SMNVEV (reference sequence). V shed 2 bases and J shed 1 base, with 9 bases lying between them. This CDR3 is CASSLGGRSYEQYF. The DNA of the CDR3 is TGTGCCAGCAGTTTAGGTGGCAGATCCTACGAGCAGTACTTC.

This clone was seen once. V gene TRBV7-9 combines with J gene TRBJ1-5; a possible D gene is TRBD1 (6 bases). The CDR3 contains 15 residues. CDR1 is SEHNR, CDR2 FQNEAQ, per germline (reference sequence). The V gene lost 0 bases and the J gene lost 7 bases, with 13 bases spanning the gap. The CDR3 coding sequence is TGTGCCAGCAGCTTAGCGAGGGGGACGAGGCAGCCCCAGCATTTT. The encoded protein is CASSLARGTRQPQHF. Combining the CDR3 with reference TRBV7-9 and TRBJ1-5 gives the whole variable domain DTGVSQNPRHKITKRGQNVTFRCDPISEHNRLYWYRQTLGQGPEFLTYFQNEAQLEKSRLLSDRFSAERPKGSFSTLEIQRTEQGDSAMYLCASSLARGTRQPQHFGDGTRLSIL.

V and J are TRBV10-3 and TRBJ2-1; D is perhaps TRBD2 (6 bases). Germline V lookup: CDR1 ENHRY, CDR2 SYGVKD. V lost 0 bases and J lost 10, with 7 bases in between. The CDR3 has 12 residues. Written as DNA, the CDR3 is TGTGCCATCAGTGAGTCCCGGGGGGAGCAGTTCTTC. Translating gives CAISESRGEQFF.

The V and J genes are TRBV11-2 and TRBJ2-7, with TRBD1 identical over 7 bases. CDR1 SGHAT and CDR2 FQNNGV come from the germline V gene. This CDR3 contains 14 residues. The V and J ends lost 8 bases and 0 bases, in that order; junction bases with no gene match: 7. Written as DNA, the CDR3 is TGTGCCAGCGGTCATGGGACAGTCTCCTACGAGCAGTACTTC. It codes for CASGHGTVSYEQYF.

The CDR3 loop reads CASTPGGGRYLSPLHF. DNA for the CDR3: TGTGCCAGCACCCCCGGTGGAGGGCGGTACCTCTCACCCCTCCACTTT. This sequence joins TRBV28 and TRBJ1-6; D uncertain. The germline V and J ends were trimmed by 7 bases and 10 bases, with 23 bases remaining between them. The CDR3 has 16 residues. Germline V gene sequence: CDR1 MDHEN, CDR2 SYDVKM. Based on the CDR3 plus reference TRBV28 and TRBJ1-6, the full variable domain is DVKVTQSSRYLVKRTGEKVFLECVQDMDHENMFWYRQDPGLGLRLIYFSYDVKMKEKGDIPEGYSVSREKKERFSLILESASTNQTSMYLCASTPGGGRYLSPLHFGNGTRLTVT.